This TCR beta chain was captured by sequencing in a study of immune cell composition in non-small cell lung cancer. The method was immunoSEQ multiplex PCR; TCRdb's version includes in-frame clones alone and lacks a portion of them. The sample consists of about 10,000 clones, almost 70% of them appearing once. Regarding the study as a whole: Tumour-associated clones >0.5% occurred in approximately 32% of adenocarcinomas, 75% of squamous. Tumour-reactive clones were not shown to match dominant in vivo tumour clones. Tumour TCR-beta clonality showed no significant link to smoking pack-years.

Genomic DNA came from frozen unsorted single-cell suspensions. With respect to this clone: No antigen is known for it.

The V segment lost 2 bases and the J segment 1 base; nucleotides outside the gene matches: 5. The CDR3 contains 17 residues. The sequence was obtained from a human donor with non-small cell lung cancer. The V and J genes are TRBV23-1 and TRBJ2-2; 9 bases match TRBD2. TRBV23-1 is annotated as an ORF whose role is uncertain. Sequenced input: lung tumor tissue. This CDR3 reads CASSQGGGAENTGELFF. CDR3 DNA sequence: TGCGCCAGCAGTCAAGGCGGGGGGGCGGAGAACACCGGGGAGCTGTTTTTT.